The rows below give T cell receptor beta chains drawn from one sample of a study of beta chain features in type 1 diabetes. Assay: immunoSEQ multiplex PCR; the TCRdb copy retains only in-frame clones and omits some. The sample includes roughly 140,000 clones, around 10% of them seen just once. The sample comprised central memory CD4+ T cells from blood. The receptors shown here come from a man between 18 and 29 years old in good health. Each CDR3 is given without its conserved first and last residue.

TRBV9	TRBJ1-2	ASSVDRNYGYT
TRBV7-2	TRBJ2-1	ASSTSDARFRQF
TRBV2	TRBJ2-2	ASSGDGGSGELF
TRBV30	TRBJ2-3	AWGAGGPLNTQY
TRBV4-3	TRBJ2-5	ASSHLAGEGETQY
TRBV28	TRBJ2-1	ASSPLRSGHNEQF
TRBV30	TRBJ2-1	AWSHLYEQF
TRBV6-5	TRBJ2-7	ATKGSTYEQY
TRBV14	TRBJ2-5	ASSHTGTRETQY
TRBV29-1	TRBJ1-1	SVDRRDRSNTEAF
TRBV7-2	TRBJ2-7	ASSRDRIYEQY
TRBV27	TRBJ2-5	ASSLSPSGSETQY
TRBV4-2	TRBJ1-6	ASSPLGGTSLGSPLH
TRBV7-9	TRBJ2-1	ASSLMTGQGANEQF
TRBV5-6	TRBJ1-2	ASSLWMAGGYT
TRBV5-1	TRBJ2-5	ASSPRTSAKETQY
TRBV15	TRBJ2-1	ATSRDVGDRVNEQF
TRBV18	TRBJ2-5	ASSPGTGVQGTQY
TRBV28	TRBJ1-2	ASSLNGRGRGNYGYT
TRBV2	TRBJ1-1	ASRADRVGAF
TRBV7-8	TRBJ1-6	ASSLALLIRDRDLASPLH
TRBV4-1	TRBJ1-4	ASSQDYRENEKLF
TRBV28	TRBJ2-3	ASSLNGRGRSDTQY
TRBV9	TRBJ1-2	ASSVARTGYGYT